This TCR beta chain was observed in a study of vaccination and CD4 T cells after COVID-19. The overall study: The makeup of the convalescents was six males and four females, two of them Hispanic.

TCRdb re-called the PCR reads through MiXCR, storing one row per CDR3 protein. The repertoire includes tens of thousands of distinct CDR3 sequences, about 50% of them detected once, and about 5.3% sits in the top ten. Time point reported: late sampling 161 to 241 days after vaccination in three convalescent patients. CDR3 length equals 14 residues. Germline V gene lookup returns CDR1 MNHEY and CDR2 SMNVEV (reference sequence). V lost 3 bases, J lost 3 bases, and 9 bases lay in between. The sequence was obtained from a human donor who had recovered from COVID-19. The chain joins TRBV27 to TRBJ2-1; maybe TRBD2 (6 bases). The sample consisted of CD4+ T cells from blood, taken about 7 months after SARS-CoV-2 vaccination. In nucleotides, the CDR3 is TGTGCCAGCAGTTTCGGACTAAACTACAATGAGCAGTTCTTC. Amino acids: CASSFGLNYNEQFF.